This T cell receptor (beta chain) was retrieved from a study of CD8+ T cells in alopecia areata. Findings and limits, study-wide: Possibly because of HLA-related factors, TCR sharing was less clear across patients than in mice. Clonality in the scalp and expanded CD8+ clones ranked among the top 100 were significantly decreased by tofacitinib. It was lesional scalp, especially alopecia totalis/universalis, that showed higher clonality than normal scalp.

The treatment was: oral pan-JAK inhibitor, 5-10 mg twice daily. Sorting from PBMCs produced CD4+ and CD8+ T cells. Looked up from germline, CDR1 is ENHRY and CDR2 is SYGVKD. There are 12 residues in the CDR3. V was cut by 1 base and J by 5 bases, with 6 bases left in between. A note on this clone: No antigen is known for it.

cDNA prepared by RNA extraction and subsequent reverse transcription served as the template for sequencing. The assay was immunoSEQ multiplex PCR, and TCRdb's table has in-frame clones only and misses some. The top ten clones hold about 0.93% of a sample with a few hundred thousand clones, around three fifths of them seen once. This clonotype was sampled from a human donor with alopecia areata. V gene TRBV10-3 combines with J gene TRBJ2-7; D not certain. Sequencing used CD4+ T cells sorted from blood, obtained at roughly week 52, from a patient treated with tofacitinib. This CDR3 is CAISEYSDEQYF. The CDR3 DNA reads as TGTGCCATCAGTGAGTACTCGGACGAGCAGTACTTC.